This TCR beta chain was retrieved from a study of blood T cell repertoires in COVID-19. Study-wide context: Italy, Spain and the United States were the sources of the convalescent and acute COVID-19 samples. PBMCs, B-cell-depleted T cells, or T cells provided the cDNA or gDNA that made up the material.

Participant age was roughly 18 to 95 years, and participants resided in approximately 24 US areas. The CDR3 runs to 15 residues. Germline CDR1 reads SNHLY; CDR2 reads FYNNEI. Trimming took 8 bases from V and 6 from J; bases not matched to a gene: 10. In the authors' workflow: Reference gene primer amplification yielded estimated nucleated cell counts. TCRdb's table, derived via immunoSEQ multiplex PCR, lists solely in-frame clones and lacks some. V and J calls and clone size are given by that table; D and trimming were obtained from the DNA. The sample lists approximately 270,000 clones, just under 90% occurring once.

The receptor was derived from a woman aged 25 to 39 with acute COVID-19. Sequencing was done on a sample of PBMCs or T cells enriched from blood (not recorded which). The chain uses TRBV2 and TRBJ2-1; 10 nucleotides align to TRBD2. The CDR3 nucleotides read TGTGCCAGCGGGGGCGTAGCGGGGGGTTCCAATGAGCAGTTCTTC. Translated, it gives CASGGVAGGSNEQFF.